This T cell receptor (beta chain) was sequenced in a study of blood T cell repertoires in COVID-19. Looking at the study overall: Some COVID-19 samples were acute and others convalescent; all came from the United States, Italy and Spain. T cells, B-cell-depleted T cells, or PBMCs provided the cDNA or gDNA that served as material.

Clones were read by immunoSEQ multiplex PCR, and TCRdb kept only the in-frame ones, dropping some. The top ten hold 1.6% of the sample, which has around 330,000 clones, around 88% seen once. Germline CDR1 is SGHTA and CDR2 is FQGNSA. This CDR3 is 16 amino acids long. V lost 0 bases and J 5 bases, leaving 16 bases between the germline ends. The chain carries TRBV7-2 and TRBJ1-2; the D gene is possibly TRBD1 (6 bases). The clonotype comes from a woman under 40 with COVID-19, enrolled during active disease. Sequencing was done on a sample of peripheral blood. The CDR3 nucleotides read TGTGCCAGCAGCTTAGCGGGGGGCGGGGGATGGTATGGCTACACCTTC. This codes for CASSLAGGGGWYGYTF.